This TCR beta chain derives from a study of vaccination and CD4 T cells after COVID-19. Study-level information: From HCoV-229E, HCoV-OC43, HCoV-NL63 and SARS-CoV-2, overlapping spike peptides were used to stimulate the cells. Each control was exposed to a CEFX pool, an HIV-1 Nef pool, or no peptide at all.

This clonotype was seen a handful of times. The antigen is unknown. CDR1 is MNHEY, CDR2 SVGEGT, per germline. Trimming took off 2 bases at V and 0 bases at J, with 2 bases between the two ends. This CDR3 region has 14 residues. Cultured CD4+ T cell DNA underwent sequencing with the Oncomine TCR Beta short-read assay. TCRdb recomputed calls from the PCR reads with MiXCR, one row per CDR3 protein. The table lists 12,000 or so distinct CDR3 sequences, roughly 60% of them singletons, with about 20% in the top ten. Regarding treatment: roughly 11-day PBMC culture with coronavirus spike peptide pools or control peptides (ViraFEST assay).

The sample taken for sequencing was CD4+ T cells from blood, cultured in vitro. This TCR was sampled from a human donor who had recovered from COVID-19. The chain uses TRBV6-2 or TRBV6-3 and TRBJ2-6, with no clear D. The CDR3 bases are TGTGCCAGCAGTTACAACTCTGGGGCCAACGTCCTGACTTTC. Translating it yields CASSYNSGANVLTF.